This T cell receptor (beta chain) was recovered during a study of blood T cell repertoires in COVID-19. Looking at the study overall: Some COVID-19 samples were acute and others convalescent; all came from the United States, Italy and Spain. PBMCs, B-cell-depleted T cells, or T cells provided the cDNA or gDNA that made up the material.

Per the original methods: Using reference gene primer amplification, nucleated cell counts were estimated. Clones were read by immunoSEQ multiplex PCR, and TCRdb kept only the in-frame ones, dropping some. That table is the source of V, J and clone size, and D and trimming were worked out from the DNA. The sample shows under 150,000 clones, about 89% of them seen only once. V was pared by 3 bases and J by 6 bases, with 12 bases of the junction left unmatched. In germline, CDR1 is MDHEN, CDR2 SYDVKM. The CDR3 spans 17 residues. The chain is built from TRBV28 and TRBJ2-1, with 9 positions matching TRBD1. The sequenced sample consisted of peripheral blood. This receptor was taken from a man in his fifties or sixties with active or convalescent COVID-19. The CDR3 DNA reads TGTGCCAGCAGTTTTCCGGGACAGGGACCGGAGGGCAATGAGCAGTTCTTC. Translated: CASSFPGQGPEGNEQFF.